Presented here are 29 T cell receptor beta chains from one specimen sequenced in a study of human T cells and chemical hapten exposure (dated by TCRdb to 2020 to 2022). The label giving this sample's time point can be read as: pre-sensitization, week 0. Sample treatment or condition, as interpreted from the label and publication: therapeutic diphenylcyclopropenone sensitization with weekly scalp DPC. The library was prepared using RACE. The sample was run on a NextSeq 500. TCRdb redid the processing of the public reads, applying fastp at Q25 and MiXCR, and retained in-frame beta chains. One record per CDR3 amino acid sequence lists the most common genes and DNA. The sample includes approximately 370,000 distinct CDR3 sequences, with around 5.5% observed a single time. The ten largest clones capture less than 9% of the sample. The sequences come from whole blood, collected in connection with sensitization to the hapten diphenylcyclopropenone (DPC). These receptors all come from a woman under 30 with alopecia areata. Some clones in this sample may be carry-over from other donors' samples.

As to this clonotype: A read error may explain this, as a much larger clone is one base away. The CDR3: CASSQDEGVKTQYF. CDR3 DNA sequence: TGCGCCAGCAGCCAAGATGAGGGGGTAAAGACCCAGTACTTC. The chain combines TRBV4-3 with TRBJ2-5; possibly TRBD1 for D (6 bases). CDR3 length: 14 residues. Trimming shortened V by 0 bases and J by 6 bases, and 11 bases separated the two germline ends. Germline V gene lookup returns CDR1 LGHNA and CDR2 YSLEER.

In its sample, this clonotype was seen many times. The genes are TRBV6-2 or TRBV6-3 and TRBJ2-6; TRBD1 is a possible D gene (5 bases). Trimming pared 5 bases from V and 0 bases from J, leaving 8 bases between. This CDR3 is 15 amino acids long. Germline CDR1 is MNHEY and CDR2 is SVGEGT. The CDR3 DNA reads TGTGCCAGCAGTCGACAGCTCTCTGGGGCCAACGTCCTGACTTTC. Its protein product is CASSRQLSGANVLTF.

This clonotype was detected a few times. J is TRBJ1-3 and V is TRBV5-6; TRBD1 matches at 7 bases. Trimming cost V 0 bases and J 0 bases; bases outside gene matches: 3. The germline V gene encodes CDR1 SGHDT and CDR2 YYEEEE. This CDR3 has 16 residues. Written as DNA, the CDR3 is TGTGCCAGCAGCTTGGTAGGGGGCAGCTCTGGAAACACCATATATTTT. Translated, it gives CASSLVGGSSGNTIYF.

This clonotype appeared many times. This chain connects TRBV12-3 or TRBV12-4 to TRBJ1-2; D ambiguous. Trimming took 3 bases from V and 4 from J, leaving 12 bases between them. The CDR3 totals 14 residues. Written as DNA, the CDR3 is TGTGCCAGCAGTTTGGTCCGGACGGCCTATGGCTACACCTTC. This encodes CASSLVRTAYGYTF.

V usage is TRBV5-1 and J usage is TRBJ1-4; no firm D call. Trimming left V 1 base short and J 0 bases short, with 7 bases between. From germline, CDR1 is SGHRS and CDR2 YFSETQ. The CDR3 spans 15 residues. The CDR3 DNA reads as TGCGCCAGCAGCTTGCTGCAGTCAACTAATGAAAAACTGTTTTTT. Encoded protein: CASSLLQSTNEKLFF.

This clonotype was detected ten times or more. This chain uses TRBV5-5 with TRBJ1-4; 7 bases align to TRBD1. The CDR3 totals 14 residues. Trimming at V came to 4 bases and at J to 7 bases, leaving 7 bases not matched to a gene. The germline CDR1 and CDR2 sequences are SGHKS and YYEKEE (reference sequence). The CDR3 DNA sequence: TGTGCCAGCAGCGAGACAGGGAAGGGTGAAAAACTGTTTTTT. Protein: CASSETGKGEKLFF.

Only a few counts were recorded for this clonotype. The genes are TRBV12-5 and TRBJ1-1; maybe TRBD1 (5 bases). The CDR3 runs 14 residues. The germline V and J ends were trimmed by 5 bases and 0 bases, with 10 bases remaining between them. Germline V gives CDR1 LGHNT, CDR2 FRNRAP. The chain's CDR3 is CASGLGQLNTEAFF. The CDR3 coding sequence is TGTGCTAGTGGTCTGGGGCAGCTGAACACTGAAGCTTTCTTT.

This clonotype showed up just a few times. DNA for the CDR3: TGCAGTGCTAGAGCAGGGGACGTTGCTAACACTGAAGCTTTCTTT. It encodes CSARAGDVANTEAFF. V is TRBV20-1 and J is TRBJ1-1; D is perhaps TRBD1 (6 bases). Trimming took off 1 base at V and 2 bases at J, with 14 bases between the two ends. The CDR3 has 15 amino acids. Germline lookup yields CDR1 DFQATT and CDR2 SNEGSKA (reference sequence).

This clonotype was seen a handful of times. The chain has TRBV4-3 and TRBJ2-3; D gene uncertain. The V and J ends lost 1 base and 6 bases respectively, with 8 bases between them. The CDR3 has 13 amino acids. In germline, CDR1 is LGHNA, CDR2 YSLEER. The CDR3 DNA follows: TGCGCCAGCAGCCAAGGCGAGCAGGATACGCAGTATTTT. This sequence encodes CASSQGEQDTQYF.

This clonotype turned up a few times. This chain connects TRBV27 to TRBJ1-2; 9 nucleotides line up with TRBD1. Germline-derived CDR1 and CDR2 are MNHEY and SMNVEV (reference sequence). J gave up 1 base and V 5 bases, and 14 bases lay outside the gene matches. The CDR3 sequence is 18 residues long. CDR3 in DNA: TGTGCCAGCAGTACCCCTCCCGGGACAGGGCGAGGTAACTATGGCTACACCTTC. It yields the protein CASSTPPGTGRGNYGYTF.

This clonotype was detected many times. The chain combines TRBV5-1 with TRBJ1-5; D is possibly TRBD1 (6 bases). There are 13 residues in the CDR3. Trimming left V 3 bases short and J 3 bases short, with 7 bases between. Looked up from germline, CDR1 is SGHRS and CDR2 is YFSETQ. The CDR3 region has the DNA TGCGCCAGCAGCTCAGGGGTCAATCAGCCCCAGCATTTT. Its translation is CASSSGVNQPQHF.

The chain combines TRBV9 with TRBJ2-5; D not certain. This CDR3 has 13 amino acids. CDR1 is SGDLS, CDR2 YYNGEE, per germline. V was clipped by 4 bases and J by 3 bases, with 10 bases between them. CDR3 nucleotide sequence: TGTGCCAGCAGCCCCCCGGGTAAAGAGACCCAGTACTTC. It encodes CASSPPGKETQYF.

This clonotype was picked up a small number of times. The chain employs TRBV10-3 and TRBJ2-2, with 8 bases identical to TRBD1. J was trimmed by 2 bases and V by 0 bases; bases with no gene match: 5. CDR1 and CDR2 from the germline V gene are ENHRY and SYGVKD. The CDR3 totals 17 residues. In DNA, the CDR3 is TGTGCCATCAGTGAGTCGAAGACAGGGGTCAACACCGGGGAGCTGTTTTTT. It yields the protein CAISESKTGVNTGELFF.

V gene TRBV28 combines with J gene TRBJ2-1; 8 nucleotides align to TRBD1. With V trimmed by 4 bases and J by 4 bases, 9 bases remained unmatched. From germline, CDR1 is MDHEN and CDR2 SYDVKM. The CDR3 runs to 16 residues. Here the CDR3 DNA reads TGTGCCAGCAGTTCCCCCGGGACAGGCCTTTACAATGAGCAGTTCTTC. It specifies CASSSPGTGLYNEQFF.

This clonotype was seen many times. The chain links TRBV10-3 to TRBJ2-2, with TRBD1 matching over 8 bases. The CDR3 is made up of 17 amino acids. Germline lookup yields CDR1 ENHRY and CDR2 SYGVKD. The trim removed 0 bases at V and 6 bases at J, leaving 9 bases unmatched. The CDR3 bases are TGTGCCATCAGTGAGTCCGTGCAGGGGGCGTTCGCCGGGGAGCTGTTTTTT. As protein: CAISESVQGAFAGELFF.

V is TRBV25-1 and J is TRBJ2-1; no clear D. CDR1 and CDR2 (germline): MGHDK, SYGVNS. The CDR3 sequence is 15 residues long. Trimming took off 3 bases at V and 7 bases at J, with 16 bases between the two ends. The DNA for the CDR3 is TGTGCCAGCAGTGAGGTTGTCCATATTGGGAATGAGCAGTTCTTC. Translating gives CASSEVVHIGNEQFF.

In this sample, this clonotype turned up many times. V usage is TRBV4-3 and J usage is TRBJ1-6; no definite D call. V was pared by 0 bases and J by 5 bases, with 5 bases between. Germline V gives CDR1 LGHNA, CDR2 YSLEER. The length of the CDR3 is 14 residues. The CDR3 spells CASSQDPHNSPLHF. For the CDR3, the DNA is TGCGCCAGCAGCCAAGACCCCCATAATTCACCCCTCCACTTT.

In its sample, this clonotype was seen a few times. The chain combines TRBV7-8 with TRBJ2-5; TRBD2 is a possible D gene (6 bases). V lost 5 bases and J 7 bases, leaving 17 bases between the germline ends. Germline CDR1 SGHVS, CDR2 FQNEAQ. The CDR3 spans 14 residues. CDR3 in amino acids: CASSIDLGGATQYF. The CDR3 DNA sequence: TGTGCCAGCAGCATAGACCTAGGAGGGGCGACCCAGTACTTC.

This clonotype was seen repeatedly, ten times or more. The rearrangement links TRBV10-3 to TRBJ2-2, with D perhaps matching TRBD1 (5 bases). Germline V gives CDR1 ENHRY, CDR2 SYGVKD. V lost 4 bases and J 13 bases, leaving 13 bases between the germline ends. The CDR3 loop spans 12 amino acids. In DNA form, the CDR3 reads TGTGCCATCAGTGTCAGGGAAGGTGGGCTGTTTTTT. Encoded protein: CAISVREGGLFF.

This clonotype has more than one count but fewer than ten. This chain's CDR3 is CSFTGTSGDTDTQYF. CDR3 bases: TGCAGTTTTACCGGGACTAGCGGGGACACAGATACGCAGTATTTT. The genes are TRBV20-1 and TRBJ2-3; TRBD2 aligns across 13 bases. Germline lookup yields CDR1 DFQATT and CDR2 SNEGSKA (reference sequence). This CDR3 spans 15 amino acids. Trimming took 8 bases from V and 2 from J; bases not matched to a gene: 7.

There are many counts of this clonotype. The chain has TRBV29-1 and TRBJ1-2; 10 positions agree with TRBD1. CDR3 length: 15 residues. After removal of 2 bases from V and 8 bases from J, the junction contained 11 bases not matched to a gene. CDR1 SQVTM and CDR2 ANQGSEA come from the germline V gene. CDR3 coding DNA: TGCAGCGTTGAAATATCCGGGACAGGGGTGGGCGGCTACACCTTC. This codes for CSVEISGTGVGGYTF.

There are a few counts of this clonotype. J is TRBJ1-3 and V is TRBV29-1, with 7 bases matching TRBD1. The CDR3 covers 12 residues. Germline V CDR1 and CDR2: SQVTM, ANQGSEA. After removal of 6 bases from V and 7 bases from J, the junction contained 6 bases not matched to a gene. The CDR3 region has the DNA TGCAGCGTGGCACAGGGGAGCAACACCATATATTTT. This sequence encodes CSVAQGSNTIYF.

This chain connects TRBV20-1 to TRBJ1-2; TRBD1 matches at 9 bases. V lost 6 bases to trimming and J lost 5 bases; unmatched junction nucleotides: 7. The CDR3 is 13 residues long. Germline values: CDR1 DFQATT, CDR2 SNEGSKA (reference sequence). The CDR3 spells CSARDRAEYGYTF. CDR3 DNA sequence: TGCAGTGCACGGGACAGGGCAGAATATGGCTACACCTTC.

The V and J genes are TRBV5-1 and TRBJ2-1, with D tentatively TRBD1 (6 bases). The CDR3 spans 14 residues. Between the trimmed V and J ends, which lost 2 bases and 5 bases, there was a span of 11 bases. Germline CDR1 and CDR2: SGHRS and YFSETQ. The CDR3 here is CASSFRQGNNEQFF. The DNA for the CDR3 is TGCGCCAGCAGCTTCCGGCAGGGGAACAATGAGCAGTTCTTC.

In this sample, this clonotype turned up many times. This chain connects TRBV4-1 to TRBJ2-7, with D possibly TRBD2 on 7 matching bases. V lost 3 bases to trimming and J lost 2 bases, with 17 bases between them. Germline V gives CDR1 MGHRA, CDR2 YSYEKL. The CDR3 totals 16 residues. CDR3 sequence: CASSQTYGGPAYEQYF. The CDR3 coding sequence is TGCGCCAGCAGCCAGACTTACGGGGGGCCCGCCTACGAGCAGTACTTC.

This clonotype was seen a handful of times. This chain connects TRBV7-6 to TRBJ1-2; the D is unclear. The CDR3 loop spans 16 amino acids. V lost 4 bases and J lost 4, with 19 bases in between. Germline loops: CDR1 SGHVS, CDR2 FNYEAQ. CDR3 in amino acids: CASSSSTRTAFYGYTF. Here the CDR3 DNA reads TGTGCCAGCAGCTCCTCAACCAGGACGGCTTTCTATGGCTACACCTTC.

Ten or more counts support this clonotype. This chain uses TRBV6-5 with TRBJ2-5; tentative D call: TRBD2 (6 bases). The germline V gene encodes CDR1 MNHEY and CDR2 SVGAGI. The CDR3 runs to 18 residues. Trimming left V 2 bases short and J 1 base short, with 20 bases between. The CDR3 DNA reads TGTGCCAGCAGTTACAGGGTTGGAGCAGGGAGGTCCCAAGAGACCCAGTACTTC. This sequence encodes CASSYRVGAGRSQETQYF.

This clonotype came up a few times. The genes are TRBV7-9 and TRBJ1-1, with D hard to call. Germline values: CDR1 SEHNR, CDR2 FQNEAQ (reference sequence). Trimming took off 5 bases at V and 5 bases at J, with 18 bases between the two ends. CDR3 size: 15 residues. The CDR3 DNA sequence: TGTGCCAGCAGCCGGATCAGGAAGGGTGAAACTGAAGCTTTCTTT. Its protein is CASSRIRKGETEAFF.

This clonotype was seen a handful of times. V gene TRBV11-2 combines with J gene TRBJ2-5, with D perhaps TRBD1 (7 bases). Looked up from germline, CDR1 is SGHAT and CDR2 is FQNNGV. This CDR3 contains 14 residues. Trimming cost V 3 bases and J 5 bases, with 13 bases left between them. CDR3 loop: CASSFSGGTETQYF. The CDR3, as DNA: TGTGCCAGCAGCTTCTCAGGGGGGACGGAGACCCAGTACTTC.